The 12 T cell receptor beta chains below come from one sample, sequenced in a study of cytomegalovirus exposure and HLA in healthy donors. The PCR ran on 60 Vbeta and 13 Jbeta primers. Here immunoSEQ multiplex PCR was the method, and the copy in TCRdb shows in-frame clones only, minus some. The sample yields roughly 130,000 clones, approximately 80% seen once. Input material: PBMCs. These receptors all come from a human donor in good health.

The J gene is TRBJ1-6, the V gene TRBV7-3; a weak D match, TRBD1 (5 bases). Per the germline V gene, CDR1 is SGHTA and CDR2 is FQGTGA. Trimming took off 3 bases at V and 9 bases at J, with 15 bases between the two ends. The CDR3 runs to 15 residues. The CDR3 here is CASSLLTAPGSPLHF. The CDR3 DNA follows: TGTGCCAGCAGCTTGTTGACAGCCCCTGGTTCACCCCTCCACTTT.

The table lists this clone with a count of one. The chain combines TRBV7-7 with TRBJ2-5; 8 bases line up with TRBD2. The CDR3 is 17 amino acids. Germline CDR1 and CDR2: SSHAT and FNYEAQ (reference sequence). Losses at the gene ends were 1 base for V and 4 bases for J; bases not matched to a gene: 11. In DNA form, the CDR3 reads TGTGCCAGCAGCTTAGGAGGTGGTAGCGGGGCCGGAGAGACCCAGTACTTC. Encoded protein: CASSLGGGSGAGETQYF.

The chain uses TRBV4-2 and TRBJ2-7; a possible D gene is TRBD2 (5 bases). The length of the CDR3 is 13 residues. With 2 bases removed from V and 5 bases from J, the gap between germline ends came to 10 bases. Germline CDR1 reads LGHNA; CDR2 reads YNFKEQ. CDR3 sequence (DNA): TGTGCCAGCAGCCAACCGGGGAATGACGAGCAGTACTTC. Protein product: CASSQPGNDEQYF.

V usage is TRBV20-1 and J usage is TRBJ2-7; D remains unclear. CDR3 length equals 9 residues. Germline CDR1 is DFQATT and CDR2 is SNEGSKA (reference sequence). V shed 3 bases and J shed 7 bases, with 4 bases lying between them. This CDR3 reads CSASREQYF. For the CDR3, the DNA is TGCAGTGCTAGCCGGGAGCAGTACTTC.

This clone was found once. Other DNA variants within this sample encode the same CDR3. The CDR3 loop reads CSASGETQYF. CDR3 DNA sequence: TGCAGTGCTAGCGGGGAGACCCAGTACTTC. The V call is TRBV20-1, the J call TRBJ2-5; D is ambiguous. CDR1 is DFQATT and CDR2 is SNEGSKA in the germline V gene (reference sequence). The length of the CDR3 is 10 residues. V lost 3 bases and J 5 bases, leaving 4 bases between the germline ends.

The chain recombines TRBV11-2 with TRBJ1-2, with 9 bases aligning to TRBD1. The V and J ends lost 6 bases and 8 bases, in that order; junction bases with no gene match: 13. There are 15 residues in the CDR3. Germline CDR1 is SGHAT and CDR2 is FQNNGV. CDR3 in DNA: TGTGCCAGCAGTACGGGACAGGGATTTTTTTACGGCTACACCTTC. Its protein is CASSTGQGFFYGYTF.

This clone was observed a single time. The chain recombines TRBV28 with TRBJ1-2, with 9 bases matching TRBD1. Trimming took 6 bases from V and 5 from J; bases not matched to a gene: 7. The CDR3 length is 14 residues. Germline V gene data show CDR1 as MDHEN and CDR2 as SYDVKM. The CDR3 DNA is TGTGCCAGCAGAGGTGACAGGGGGGTTTATGGCTACACCTTC. It encodes CASRGDRGVYGYTF.

J is TRBJ1-4 and V is TRBV11-2; D gene uncertain. Trimming pared 1 base from V and 7 bases from J, leaving 16 bases between. CDR3 size: 16 residues. Per the germline V gene, CDR1 is SGHAT and CDR2 is FQNNGV. In DNA form, the CDR3 reads TGTGCCAGCAGCTTAGGAGGATCGGATTACGGTGAAAAACTGTTTTTT. Its protein is CASSLGGSDYGEKLFF.

The CDR3: CASSLAIVEAGNTIYF. CDR3 DNA: TGTGCCAGCAGCTTGGCGATTGTGGAGGCTGGAAACACCATATATTTT. The chain carries TRBV13 and TRBJ1-3; no clear D gene. CDR3 size: 16 residues. Trimming pared 3 bases from V and 2 bases from J, leaving 14 bases between. Per the germline V gene, CDR1 is PRHDT and CDR2 is FYEKMQ (reference sequence).

To note about this clone: The junction shows a germline mismatch at one end, possibly a read error. This chain links TRBV13 with TRBJ2-7, with D perhaps TRBD1 (5 bases). This CDR3 contains 15 residues. Germline values: CDR1 PRHDT, CDR2 FYEKMQ (reference sequence). CDR3 protein: CASSLGGRVVYEQYF. The CDR3 nucleotides are TGTGCCAGCAGCCTAGGTGGCAGGGTGGTCTACGAGCAGTACTTC.

This clone is a singleton in its sample. The chain joins TRBV5-1 to TRBJ2-7, with 10 bases that match TRBD2. Trimming at V came to 3 bases and at J to 5 bases, leaving 11 bases not matched to a gene. The germline CDR1 and CDR2 sequences are SGHRS and YFSETQ. This CDR3 contains 16 residues. CDR3 DNA sequence: TGCGCCAGCAGCTCCCAGGGTCTAGCGGGGGAGGACGAGCAGTACTTC. This gives the protein CASSSQGLAGEDEQYF.

The chain uses TRBV13 and TRBJ2-7, with D possibly being TRBD1 (6 bases). V gave up 5 bases and J gave up 4 bases, with 12 bases separating them. CDR1 is PRHDT, CDR2 FYEKMQ, per germline (reference sequence). The CDR3 contains 13 residues. The CDR3 DNA reads TGTGCCAGCAGCATAAGGACAGCATACGAGCAGTACTTC. Protein sequence: CASSIRTAYEQYF.